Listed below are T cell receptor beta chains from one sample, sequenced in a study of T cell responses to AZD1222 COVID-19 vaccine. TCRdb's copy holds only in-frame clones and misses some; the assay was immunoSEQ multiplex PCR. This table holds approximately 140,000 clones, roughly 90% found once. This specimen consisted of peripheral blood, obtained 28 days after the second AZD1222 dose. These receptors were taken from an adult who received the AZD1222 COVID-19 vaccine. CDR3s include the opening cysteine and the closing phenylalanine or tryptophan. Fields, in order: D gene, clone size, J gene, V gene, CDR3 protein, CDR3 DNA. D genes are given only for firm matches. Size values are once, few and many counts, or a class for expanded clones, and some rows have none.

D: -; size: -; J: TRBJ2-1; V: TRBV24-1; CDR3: CATSDSYWGISYNEQFF; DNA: TGTGCCACCAGTGATTCTTACTGGGGCATCTCCTACAATGAGCAGTTCTTC
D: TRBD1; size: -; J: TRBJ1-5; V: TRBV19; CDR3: CASSIRDRVSQPQHF; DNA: TGTGCCAGTAGTATTAGGGACAGGGTTAGTCAGCCCCAGCATTTT
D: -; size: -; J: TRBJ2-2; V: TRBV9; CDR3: CASSVTSYTGELFF; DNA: TGTGCCAGCAGCGTAACTAGCTACACCGGGGAGCTGTTTTTT
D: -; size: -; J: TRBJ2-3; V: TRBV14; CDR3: CASSQLGGLKGDTQYF; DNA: TGTGCCAGCAGCCAATTAGGCGGCCTGAAGGGAGATACGCAGTATTTT
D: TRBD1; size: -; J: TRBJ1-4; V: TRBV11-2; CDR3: CASSLERGRTNEKLFF; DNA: TGTGCCAGCAGTCTGGAGAGGGGGCGGACTAATGAAAAACTGTTTTTT
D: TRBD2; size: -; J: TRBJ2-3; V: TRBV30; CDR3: CAWKRLAGGLDTQYF; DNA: TGTGCCTGGAAACGACTAGCGGGAGGCTTAGATACGCAGTATTTT
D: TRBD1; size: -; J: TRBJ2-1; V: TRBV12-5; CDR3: CASGMGQAYNEQFF; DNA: TGTGCTAGTGGAATGGGACAGGCCTACAATGAGCAGTTCTTC
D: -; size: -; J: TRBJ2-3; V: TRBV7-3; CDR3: CASSLVGDTQYF; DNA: TGTGCCAGCAGCTTGGTGGGAGATACGCAGTATTTT
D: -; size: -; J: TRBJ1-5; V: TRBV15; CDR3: CATSSRETGQPQHF; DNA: TGTGCCACCAGCAGCAGGGAGACGGGGCAGCCCCAGCATTTT
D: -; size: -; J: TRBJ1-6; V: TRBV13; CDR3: CASSLRYNSPLHF; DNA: TGTGCCAGCAGCTTAAGATATAATTCACCCCTCCACTTT
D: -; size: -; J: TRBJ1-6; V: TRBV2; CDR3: CASSERGGEVDSPLHF; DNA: TGTGCCAGCAGTGAAAGGGGAGGGGAGGTGGATTCACCCCTCCACTTT
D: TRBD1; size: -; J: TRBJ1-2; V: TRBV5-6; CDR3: CASSLAGTGFYGYTF; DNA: TGTGCCAGCAGCTTGGCAGGGACAGGCTTCTATGGCTACACCTTC
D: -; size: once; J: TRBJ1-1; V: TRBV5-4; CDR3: CASSLGWGASPEAFF; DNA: TGTGCCAGCAGCTTAGGTTGGGGGGCCAGTCCTGAAGCTTTCTTT
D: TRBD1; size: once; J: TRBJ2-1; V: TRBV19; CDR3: CASRMGQGYNEQFF; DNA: TGTGCCAGTAGGATGGGACAGGGGTACAATGAGCAGTTCTTC
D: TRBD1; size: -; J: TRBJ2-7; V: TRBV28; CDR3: CASNQRMGQGYHEQYF; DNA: TGTGCCAGCAATCAGCGTATGGGACAGGGATACCACGAGCAGTACTTC
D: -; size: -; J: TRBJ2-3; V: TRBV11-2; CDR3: CASSRSRVSSDTQYF; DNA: TGTGCCAGCAGTCGGAGTAGGGTTTCCTCAGATACGCAGTATTTT
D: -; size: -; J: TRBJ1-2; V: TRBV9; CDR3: CASSVGRANYGYTF; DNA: TGTGCCAGCAGCGTAGGAAGAGCTAACTATGGCTACACCTTC
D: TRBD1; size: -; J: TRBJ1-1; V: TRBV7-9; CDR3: CASSSEQGAGTEAFF; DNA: TGTGCCAGCAGCTCAGAACAGGGGGCGGGCACTGAAGCTTTCTTT
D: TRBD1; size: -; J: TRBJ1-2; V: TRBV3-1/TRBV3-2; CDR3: CASSRGTGGDYGYTF; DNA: TGTGCCAGCAGCCGTGGAACAGGGGGCGACTATGGCTACACCTTC
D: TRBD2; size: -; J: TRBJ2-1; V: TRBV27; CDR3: CASSPLPGGNNEQFF; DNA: TGTGCCAGCAGTCCACTGCCGGGAGGGAACAATGAGCAGTTCTTC
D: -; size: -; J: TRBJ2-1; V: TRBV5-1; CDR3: CASSFTSGSSSYNEQFF; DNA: TGCGCCAGCAGCTTCACCTCCGGGAGTAGCTCCTACAATGAGCAGTTCTTC
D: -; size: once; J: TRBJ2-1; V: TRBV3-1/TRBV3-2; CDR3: CASSQGLGRDNEQFF; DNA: TGTGCCAGCAGCCAGGGGTTGGGACGGGACAATGAGCAGTTCTTC
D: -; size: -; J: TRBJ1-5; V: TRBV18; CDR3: CASSDRGGNQPQHF; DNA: TGTGCCAGCTCGGATAGAGGGGGTAATCAGCCCCAGCATTTT
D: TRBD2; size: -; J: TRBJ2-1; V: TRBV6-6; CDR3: CASSYSGTSYNEQFF; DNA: TGTGCCAGCAGTTACTCTGGGACTAGCTACAATGAGCAGTTCTTC
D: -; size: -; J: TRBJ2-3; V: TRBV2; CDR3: CASGRGAADTQYF; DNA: TGTGCCTCTGGGAGAGGGGCGGCAGATACGCAGTATTTT
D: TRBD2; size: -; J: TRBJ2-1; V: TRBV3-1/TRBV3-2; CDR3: CASSQGMTSGRFAEQFF; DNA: TGTGCCAGCAGCCAAGGTATGACTAGCGGGAGATTCGCTGAGCAGTTCTTC
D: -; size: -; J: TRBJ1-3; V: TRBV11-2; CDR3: CASSLLSISGNTIYF; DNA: TGTGCCAGCAGCTTACTGAGCATCTCTGGAAACACCATATATTTT
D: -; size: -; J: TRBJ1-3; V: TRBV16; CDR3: CASSHINSGNTIYF; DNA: TGTGCCAGCAGCCACATCAACTCTGGAAACACCATATATTTT
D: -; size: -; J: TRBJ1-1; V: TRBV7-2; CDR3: CASSLGHPEAFF; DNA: TGTGCCAGCAGCTTAGGGCATCCTGAAGCTTTCTTT
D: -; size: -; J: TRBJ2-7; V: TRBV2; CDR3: CAIQGGDLSLYEQYF; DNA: TGTGCCATACAGGGCGGAGACCTATCATTATACGAGCAGTACTTC
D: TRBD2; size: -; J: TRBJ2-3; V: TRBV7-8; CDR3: CASSLGGRAADTQYF; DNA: TGTGCCAGCAGCTTAGGCGGGAGGGCCGCAGATACGCAGTATTTT
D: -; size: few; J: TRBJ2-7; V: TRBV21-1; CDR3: CVLEGSYEQYF; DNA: TGTGTCTTAGAAGGCTCCTACGAGCAGTACTTC
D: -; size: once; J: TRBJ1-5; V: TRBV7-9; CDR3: CASSLGWSNQPQHF; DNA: TGTGCCAGCAGCTTAGGTTGGAGCAATCAGCCCCAGCATTTT
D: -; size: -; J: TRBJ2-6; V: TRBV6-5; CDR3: CASSYSLTSGANVLTF; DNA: TGTGCCAGCAGTTACTCATTAACCTCTGGGGCCAACGTCCTGACTTTC
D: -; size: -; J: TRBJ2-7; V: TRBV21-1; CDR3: CASSKAYHEQYF; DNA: TGTGCCAGCAGCAAAGCATATCACGAGCAGTACTTC
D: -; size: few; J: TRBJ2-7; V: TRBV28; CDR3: CVSETGNYEQYF; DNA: TGTGTCAGTGAAACAGGGAACTACGAGCAGTACTTC
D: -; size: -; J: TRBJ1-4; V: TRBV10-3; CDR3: CAISEPGATNEKLFF; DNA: TGTGCCATCAGTGAGCCCGGTGCAACTAATGAAAAACTGTTTTTT
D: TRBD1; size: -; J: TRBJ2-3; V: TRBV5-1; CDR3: CASSLFGTGQGMTDTQYF; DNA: TGCGCCAGCAGCTTGTTTGGAACTGGACAGGGGATGACCGATACGCAGTATTTT
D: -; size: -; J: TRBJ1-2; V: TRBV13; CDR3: CASSPQGSFNYGYTF; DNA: TGTGCCAGCAGCCCTCAGGGGTCGTTTAACTATGGCTACACCTTC
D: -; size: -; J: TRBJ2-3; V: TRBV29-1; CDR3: CSVAGGAFTDTQYF; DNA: TGCAGCGTTGCCGGGGGTGCCTTCACAGATACGCAGTATTTT
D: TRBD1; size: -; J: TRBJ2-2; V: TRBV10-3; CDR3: CAISGRQGATTGELFF; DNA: TGTGCCATCAGTGGAAGACAGGGGGCGACGACCGGGGAGCTGTTTTTT